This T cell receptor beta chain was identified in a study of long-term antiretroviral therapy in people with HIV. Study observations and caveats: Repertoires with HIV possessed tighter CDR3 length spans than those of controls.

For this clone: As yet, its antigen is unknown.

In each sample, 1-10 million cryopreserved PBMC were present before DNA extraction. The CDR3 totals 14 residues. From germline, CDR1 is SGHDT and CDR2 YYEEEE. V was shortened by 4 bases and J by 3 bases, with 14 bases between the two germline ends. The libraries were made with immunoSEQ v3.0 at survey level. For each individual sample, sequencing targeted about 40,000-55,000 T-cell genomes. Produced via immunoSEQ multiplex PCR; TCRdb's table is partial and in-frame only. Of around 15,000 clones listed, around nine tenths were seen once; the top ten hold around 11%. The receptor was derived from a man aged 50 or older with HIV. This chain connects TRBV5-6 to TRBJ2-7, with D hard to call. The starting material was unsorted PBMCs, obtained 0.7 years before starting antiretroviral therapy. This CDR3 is CASSGPRRYYEQYF. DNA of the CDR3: TGTGCCAGCAGCGGCCCCCGAAGGTACTACGAGCAGTACTTC.